This T cell receptor (beta chain) was obtained from a study of chemoradiotherapy in HPV16-positive cancers. Method: immunoSEQ multiplex PCR; TCRdb's copy keeps in-frame clones and lacks some. The sample yields tens of thousands of clones, about 88% seen once. The length of the CDR3 is 14 residues. V was trimmed by 1 base and J by 5 bases, leaving 12 bases between them. The V gene's germline CDR1 is SGHAT and CDR2 FQNNGV. The origin of this receptor is a human donor with HPV-associated anogenital cancer. The chain employs TRBV11-2 and TRBJ2-7, with D possibly matching TRBD1 (7 bases). Sequencing used blood, obtained from a patient who underwent chemoradiotherapy. CDR3 DNA: TGTGCCAGCAGCTTAGCCCAGGGGGGTAACGAGCAGTACTTC. The encoded protein is CASSLAQGGNEQYF. The variable domain in full, with the rest retrieved from reference TRBV11-2 and TRBJ2-7, is EAGVAQSPRYKIIEKRQSVAFWCNPISGHATLYWYQQILGQGPKLLIQFQNNGVVDDSQLPKDRFSAERLKGVDSTLKIQPAKLEDSAVYLCASSLAQGGNEQYFGPGTRLTVT.